The 20 T cell receptor beta chains below all came from one sample that was sequenced in a study of T cell changes during pregnancy in multiple sclerosis. Only in-frame clones appear in the TCRdb table, and some are missing; sequencing was by immunoSEQ multiplex PCR. The table includes some 49,000 clones, approximately 90% detected once. The sequencing here drew on CD8+ T cells from peripheral blood mononuclear cells, taken in the second trimester of pregnancy. The origin of the receptors is a female donor with multiple sclerosis, enrolled in a pregnancy study.

The genes are TRBV13 and TRBJ2-3; the D is unclear. The CDR3 is 13 residues long. Trimming removed 0 bases from V and 6 bases from J, with 7 bases in between. Germline CDR1 is PRHDT and CDR2 is FYEKMQ (reference sequence). The CDR3 DNA sequence: TGTGCCAGCAGCTTAGGCCCCGTGGATACGCAGTATTTT. It yields the protein CASSLGPVDTQYF.

In its sample, this clone was seen once. The germline gene is not matched at one end of the junction; a read error may be the cause. V gene TRBV4-2 combines with J gene TRBJ1-1; D possibly corresponds to TRBD1 (6 bases). The CDR3 runs 15 residues. CDR1 LGHNA and CDR2 YNFKEQ come from the germline V gene. CDR3 region: CASTQALTGPAEAFF. The CDR3 bases are TGTGCCAGCACCCAAGCCCTTACAGGGCCCGCCGAAGCTTTCTTT.

V gene TRBV7-2 combines with J gene TRBJ1-5; no clear D gene. The CDR3 spans 16 residues. Germline V gives CDR1 SGHTA, CDR2 FQGNSA. V gave up 2 bases and J gave up 0 bases, with 11 bases separating them. CDR3 loop: CASSLFGEYSNQPQHF. In DNA, the CDR3 is TGTGCCAGCAGCTTATTTGGAGAATATAGCAATCAGCCCCAGCATTTT. The variable domain in full, completed from reference TRBV7-2 and TRBJ1-5, reads GAGVSQSPSNKVTEKGKDVELRCDPISGHTALYWYRQSLGQGLEFLIYFQGNSAPDKSGLPSDRFSAERTGGSVSTLTIQRTQQEDSAVYLCASSLFGEYSNQPQHFGDGTRLSIL.

CDR3 nucleotides: TGTGCCAGCAGCACTAGCGGGGGGGCCAGCTACGAGCAGTACTTC. Its translation is CASSTSGGASYEQYF. The V and J genes are TRBV6-5 and TRBJ2-7, with 13 nucleotides matching TRBD2. The CDR3 spans 15 residues. J gave up 3 bases and V 6 bases, and 5 bases lay outside the gene matches. Germline CDR1 is MNHEY and CDR2 is SVGAGI.

The chain joins TRBV9 to TRBJ2-7; 7 bases are a match to TRBD1. Losses at the gene ends were 4 bases for V and 3 bases for J; bases not matched to a gene: 4. The CDR3 spans 13 residues. CDR1 is SGDLS and CDR2 is YYNGEE in the germline V gene. In DNA form, the CDR3 reads TGTGCCAGCAGCCCCCGACAGGGCTACGAGCAGTACTTC. Translated: CASSPRQGYEQYF.

This chain links TRBV6-6 with TRBJ1-5; the D is unclear. Germline V gene data show CDR1 as MNHNY and CDR2 as SVGAGI (reference sequence). V dropped 4 bases and J dropped 3 bases, with 10 bases sitting between them. The CDR3 spans 14 residues. The CDR3 nucleotides are TGTGCCAGCAGTTTGGCAGGCAACAATCAGCCCCAGCATTTT. This gives the protein CASSLAGNNQPQHF.

This clone has a single count. J is TRBJ2-2 and V is TRBV4-1, with 8 nucleotides matching TRBD2. V shed 1 base, J shed 6 bases, and the junction held 10 bases outside the gene matches. The CDR3 totals 17 residues. CDR1 MGHRA and CDR2 YSYEKL come from the germline V gene. The CDR3 DNA sequence: TGCGCCAGCAGCCAAGTTGGGACTAGGCCCTTGGCCGGGGAGCTGTTTTTT. Translating it yields CASSQVGTRPLAGELFF.

CDR3 in amino acids: CAISESGGWSNTEAFF. DNA for the CDR3: TGTGCCATCAGTGAGTCCGGGGGATGGTCGAACACTGAAGCTTTCTTT. The rearrangement links TRBV10-3 to TRBJ1-1, with D possibly matching TRBD1 (5 bases). V was shortened by 0 bases and J by 1 base, with 12 bases between the two germline ends. The germline V gene has CDR1 ENHRY and CDR2 SYGVKD. The length of the CDR3 is 16 residues.

The chain employs TRBV10-3 and TRBJ2-7, with TRBD1 identical over 10 bases. With 8 bases clipped from V and 3 bases from J, the junction kept 7 bases outside the gene matches. The V gene's germline CDR1 is ENHRY and CDR2 SYGVKD. This CDR3 comprises 14 residues. The CDR3 coding sequence is TGTGCCATCGCGGGGACAGGGGTGTACTACGAGCAGTACTTC. Translating it yields CAIAGTGVYYEQYF.

This CDR3 reads CASSQEVPVLSTDTQYF. The DNA of the CDR3 is TGCGCCAGCAGCCAAGAGGTTCCAGTGCTTAGCACAGATACGCAGTATTTT. The J gene is TRBJ2-3, the V gene TRBV4-3; D is unclear. V dropped 0 bases and J dropped 0 bases, with 13 bases sitting between them. Germline V CDR1 and CDR2: LGHNA, YSLEER. CDR3 length equals 17 residues.

The chain uses TRBV10-1 and TRBJ2-3; 8 nucleotides align to TRBD1. The CDR3 has 14 amino acids. V dropped 9 bases and J dropped 1; count of bases not matched to a gene: 6. CDR1 is WNHNN, CDR2 SYGVQD, per germline (reference sequence). CDR3 sequence reads: CARGPGQGTDTQYF. CDR3 in DNA: TGCGCCAGGGGCCCGGGACAGGGCACAGATACGCAGTATTTT.

The chain employs TRBV5-4 and TRBJ2-7, with 8 nucleotides matching TRBD1. Per the germline V gene, CDR1 is SGHNT and CDR2 is YYREEE (reference sequence). This CDR3 has 16 amino acids. Trimming removed 2 bases from V and 0 bases from J; junction bases left unmatched: 7. The CDR3 nucleotides read TGTGCCAGCAGCTTCCGACAGGGGTTGAGCTCCTACGAGCAGTACTTC. This encodes CASSFRQGLSSYEQYF.

V usage is TRBV27 and J usage is TRBJ1-1, with 7 bases fitting TRBD1. The V gene's germline CDR1 is MNHEY and CDR2 SMNVEV (reference sequence). V was clipped by 6 bases and J by 4 bases; unmatched bases: 11. CDR3 length: 15 residues. The CDR3 is CASRTWTGPSTEAFF. The CDR3 DNA reads TGTGCCAGCAGGACCTGGACAGGTCCGAGCACTGAAGCTTTCTTT.

The V gene is TRBV11-1, the J gene TRBJ2-7, with 8 bases lining up with TRBD2. CDR1 SGHAT and CDR2 FQDESV come from the germline V gene (reference sequence). Trimming removed 1 base from V and 3 bases from J; junction bases left unmatched: 5. There are 15 residues in the CDR3. The CDR3 nucleotides read TGTGCCAGCAGCTTAGGTAGCGGGGTGGTCTACGAGCAGTACTTC. This gives the protein CASSLGSGVVYEQYF.

The genes are TRBV19 and TRBJ1-2; D is undetermined. This CDR3 spans 16 amino acids. Germline V lookup: CDR1 LNHDA, CDR2 SQIVND (reference sequence). V was pared by 5 bases and J by 4 bases, with 20 bases between. The CDR3 nucleotides read TGTGCCAGTAGTGGCGGCTCAAATCGAAAGACCTATGGCTACACCTTC. Protein sequence: CASSGGSNRKTYGYTF.

The genes are TRBV12-5 and TRBJ1-1; TRBD1 matches 10 bases. The CDR3 extends over 15 amino acids. CDR1 and CDR2 (germline): LGHNT, FRNRAP. Germline trimming cut 0 bases from V and 12 bases from J; bases unmatched to any gene: 10. In nucleotides, the CDR3 is TGTGCTAGTGGTTTGGTAATAGGGACAGGGGACGGGCCTTTCTTT. Translating gives CASGLVIGTGDGPFF.

The V call is TRBV18, the J call TRBJ2-1; D gene uncertain. CDR3 size: 13 residues. Germline lookup yields CDR1 KGHSH and CDR2 LQKENI. Trimming took off 0 bases at V and 6 bases at J, with 6 bases between the two ends. DNA of the CDR3: TGTGCCAGCTCACCACCGGAGATCAATGAGCAGTTCTTC. It is translated as CASSPPEINEQFF.

The V call is TRBV27, the J call TRBJ2-1; TRBD2 agrees at 11 bases. Unmatched junction bases numbered 8, after V lost 6 bases and J lost 4 bases. CDR3 length equals 16 residues. Germline V gene lookup returns CDR1 MNHEY and CDR2 SMNVEV (reference sequence). The CDR3 here is CASRPSGGNLYNEQFF. DNA of the CDR3: TGTGCCAGCAGGCCTAGCGGGGGGAATCTGTACAATGAGCAGTTCTTC.

Worth noting for this clone: A read error may produce the germline difference seen at one junction end. This sequence joins TRBV7-9 and TRBJ2-7, with D perhaps matching TRBD2 (5 bases). This CDR3 contains 13 residues. CDR1 is SEHNR, CDR2 FQNEAQ, per germline (reference sequence). The CDR3 loop is CASSLAVGSEQYF. CDR3 sequence (DNA): TGTGCCAGCAGCCTAGCTGTCGGTTCCGAGCAGTACTTC. Supplemented by reference TRBV7-9 and TRBJ2-7, the full variable domain reads DTGVSQNPRHKITKRGQNVTFRCDPISEHNRLYWYRQTLGQGPEFLTYFQNEAQLEKSRLLSDRFSAERPKGSFSTLEIQRTEQGDSAMYLCASSLAVGSEQYFGPGTRLTVT.

This chain uses TRBV4-1 with TRBJ2-7; 14 bases align to TRBD2. The CDR3 runs 16 residues. Trimming took 4 bases from V and 7 from J; bases not matched to a gene: 9. Looked up from germline, CDR1 is MGHRA and CDR2 is YSYEKL. CDR3 DNA sequence: TGCGCCAGCAGCCCCCCCGGACTAGCGGGGGGCACGGAGCAGTACTTC. Encoded protein: CASSPPGLAGGTEQYF.